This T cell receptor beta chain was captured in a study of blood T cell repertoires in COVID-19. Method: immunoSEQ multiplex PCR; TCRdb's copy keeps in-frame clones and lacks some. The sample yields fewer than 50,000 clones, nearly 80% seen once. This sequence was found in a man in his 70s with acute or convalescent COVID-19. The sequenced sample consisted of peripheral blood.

In DNA form, the CDR3 reads TGTGCCAGCGGGACAGTGACCTACGAGCAGTACTTC. It is translated as CASGTVTYEQYF. The V and J genes are TRBV6-6 and TRBJ2-7, with TRBD1 matching 7 bases. The CDR3 runs 12 residues. Per germline, CDR1 MNHNY and CDR2 SVGAGI (reference sequence). V shed 8 bases and J 2 bases; nucleotides not matched to a gene: 3.